The clone carrying this TCR beta chain was counted many times. Its specificity is not known. The sample comes from a study of T cells after yellow fever vaccination. Study details: Preparation of the low-cell-number fractions used SMART-Seq v4 Ultra Low Input. Points from the study as a whole: A large majority of primary-vaccination clones showed up again after the booster (approximately 95% CD4, around 85% CD8). A secondary response was less intense yet reached its peak sooner, at day 5 versus 15.

TCRdb redid the calling of the 5' RACE reads with MiXCR, one entry per CDR3 protein. The table shows around 50,000 distinct CDR3 sequences, with 7.4% occurring only once. This CDR3 is 15 amino acids long. Germline CDR1 reads SGDLS; CDR2 reads YYNGEE. V gave up 0 bases and J gave up 4 bases; unmatched junction bases: 3. This clonotype originated in a man aged 18 to 29 who received the YFV17D yellow fever vaccine. The rearrangement uses TRBV9 and TRBJ2-1, with TRBD1 matching 8 bases. Sequencing was performed on CD8+ T cells sorted from PBMCs, taken roughly 14 days after the first yellow fever vaccination. DNA for the CDR3: TGTGCCAGCAGCGTAGAACAGGGGGATTACAATGAGCAGTTCTTC. Its protein product is CASSVEQGDYNEQFF. The whole variable domain, filled in from reference TRBV9 and TRBJ2-1, reads DSGVTQTPKHLITATGQRVTLRCSPRSGDLSVYWYQQSLDQGLQFLIQYYNGEERAKGNILERFSAQQFPDLHSELNLSSLELGDSALYFCASSVEQGDYNEQFFGPGTRLTVL.